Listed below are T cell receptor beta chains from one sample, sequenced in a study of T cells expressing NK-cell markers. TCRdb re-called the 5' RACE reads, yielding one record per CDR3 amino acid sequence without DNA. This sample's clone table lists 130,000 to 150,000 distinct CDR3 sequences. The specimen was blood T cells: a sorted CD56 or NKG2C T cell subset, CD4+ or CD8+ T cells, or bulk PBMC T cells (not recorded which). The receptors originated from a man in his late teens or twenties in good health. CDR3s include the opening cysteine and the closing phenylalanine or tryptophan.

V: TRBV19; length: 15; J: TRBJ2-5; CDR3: CASSGGTGGAETQYF
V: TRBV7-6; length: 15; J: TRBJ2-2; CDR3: CASSLRLAGEGELFF
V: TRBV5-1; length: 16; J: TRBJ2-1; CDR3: CASSFAGASSYNEQFF
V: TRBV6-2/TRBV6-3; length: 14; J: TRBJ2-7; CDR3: CASRPLGISGGQYF
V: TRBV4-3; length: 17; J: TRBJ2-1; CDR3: CASSQDGVGRTYNEQFF
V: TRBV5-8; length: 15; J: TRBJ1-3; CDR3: CASSAGTGSGNTIYF
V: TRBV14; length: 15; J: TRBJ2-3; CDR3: CASSQDSPSTDTQYF
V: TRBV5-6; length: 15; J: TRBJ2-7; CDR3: CASSLAGRETYEQYF
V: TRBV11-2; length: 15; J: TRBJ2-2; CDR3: CASSLVGLYTGELFF
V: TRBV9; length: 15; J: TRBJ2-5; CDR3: CASSETGLAGETQYF
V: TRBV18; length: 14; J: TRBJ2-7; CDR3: CASSRPGGLYEQYF
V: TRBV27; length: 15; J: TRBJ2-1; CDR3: CASSPGLAGANEQFF
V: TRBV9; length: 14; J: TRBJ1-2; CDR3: CASSPVGGNYGYTF
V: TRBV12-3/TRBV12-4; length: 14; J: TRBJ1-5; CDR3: CASSLGPLIQPQHF
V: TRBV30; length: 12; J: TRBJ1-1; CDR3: CAWSSLSTEAFF
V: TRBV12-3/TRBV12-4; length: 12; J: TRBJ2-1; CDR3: CATNGGNNEQFF
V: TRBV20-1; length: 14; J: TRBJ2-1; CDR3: CSARETVAENEQFF
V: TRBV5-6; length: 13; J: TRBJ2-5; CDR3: CASSFERGQPKYF
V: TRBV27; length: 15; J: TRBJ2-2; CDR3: CASSLAVANTGELFF
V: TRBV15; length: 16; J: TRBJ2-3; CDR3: CATSKSWGASTDTQYF
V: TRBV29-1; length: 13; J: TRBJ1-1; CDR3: CSGLGGTNTEAFF
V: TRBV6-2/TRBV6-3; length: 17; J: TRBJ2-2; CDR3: CASRITSGTENTGELFF
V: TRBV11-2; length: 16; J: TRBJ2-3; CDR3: CASSRRAPGLVDTQYF
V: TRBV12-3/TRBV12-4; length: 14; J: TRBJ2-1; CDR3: CASSFAWVNNEQFF
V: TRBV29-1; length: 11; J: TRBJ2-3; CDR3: CSVRTSLTQYF
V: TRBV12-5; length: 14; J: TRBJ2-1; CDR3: CASGLTGGYNEQFF
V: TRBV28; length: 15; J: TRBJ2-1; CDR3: CASTVPSGRAVEQFF
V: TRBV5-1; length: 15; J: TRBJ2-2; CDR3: CASSDASLITGELFF
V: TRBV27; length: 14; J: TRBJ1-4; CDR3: CASSFRTTNEKLFF
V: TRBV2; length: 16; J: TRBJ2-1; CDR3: CASSEIYKSSYNEQFF
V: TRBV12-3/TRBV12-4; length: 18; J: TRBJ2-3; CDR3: CASSFASSGSFFTDTQYF
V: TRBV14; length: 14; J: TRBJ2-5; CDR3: CASSHLDFQETQYF
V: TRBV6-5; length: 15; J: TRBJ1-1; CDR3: CASSQFGGWNTEAFF
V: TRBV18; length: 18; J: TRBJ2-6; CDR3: CASSPFSVGPSGANVLTF
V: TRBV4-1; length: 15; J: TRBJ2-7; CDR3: CASSSNSLGSYEQYF
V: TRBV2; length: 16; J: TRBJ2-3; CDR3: CASTNNPGHNTDTQYF
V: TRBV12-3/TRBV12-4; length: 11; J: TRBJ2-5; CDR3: CASSGSGTQYF
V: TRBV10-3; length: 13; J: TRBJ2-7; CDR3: CAITGQGPDEQYF
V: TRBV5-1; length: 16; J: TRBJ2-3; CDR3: CASSPRDGISTDTQYF
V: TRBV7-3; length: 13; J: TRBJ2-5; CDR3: CASSPPLSETQYF
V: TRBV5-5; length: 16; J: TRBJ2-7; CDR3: CASSAAGTSGSYEQYF
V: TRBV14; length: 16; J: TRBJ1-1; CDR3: CASSTGTGWDNTEAFF
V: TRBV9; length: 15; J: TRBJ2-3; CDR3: CASNIPGTSTDTQYF
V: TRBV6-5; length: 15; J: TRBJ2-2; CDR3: CASSYSGAHTGELFF